These T cell receptor beta chains were read from a single sample in a study of monozygotic twins with inflammatory bowel disease. Following a re-call of the 5' RACE reads, TCRdb has one entry per CDR3 protein and lacks DNA. The sample has approximately 150,000 distinct CDR3 sequences. Specimen: blood. The receptors shown here come from a human donor with ulcerative colitis or Crohn's disease, or a healthy co-twin of an affected twin (not recorded which). Both conserved end residues are part of each CDR3. Fields, in order: J gene, V gene, CDR3 protein.

j_gene: TRBJ2-1
v_gene: TRBV4-3
CDR3aa: CASSQGTPRNYNEQFF

j_gene: TRBJ2-7
v_gene: TRBV20-1
CDR3aa: CSTGQTEEQYF

j_gene: TRBJ2-3
v_gene: TRBV12-3/TRBV12-4
CDR3aa: CASRGRAPDTQYF

j_gene: TRBJ1-3
v_gene: TRBV7-2
CDR3aa: CASSLAWGPKSSGNTIYF

j_gene: TRBJ1-6
v_gene: TRBV12-3/TRBV12-4
CDR3aa: CASSFRTGPNSPLHF

j_gene: TRBJ2-5
v_gene: TRBV18
CDR3aa: CASSPPSGARETQYF

j_gene: TRBJ1-1
v_gene: TRBV6-1
CDR3aa: CASSRSITGDRDTEAFF

j_gene: TRBJ1-6
v_gene: TRBV28
CDR3aa: CASRRTGYNSHLHF

j_gene: TRBJ1-1
v_gene: TRBV5-1
CDR3aa: CASSVGLSTEAFF

j_gene: TRBJ2-3
v_gene: TRBV7-2
CDR3aa: CASSPSGLAFTDTQYF

j_gene: TRBJ2-7
v_gene: TRBV6-2/TRBV6-3
CDR3aa: CASGGGQGSYEQYF

j_gene: TRBJ1-1
v_gene: TRBV7-2
CDR3aa: CASSIGTGTEAFF

j_gene: TRBJ1-2
v_gene: TRBV29-1
CDR3aa: CSVRQGGPYGYSF

j_gene: TRBJ1-5
v_gene: TRBV2
CDR3aa: CASSFRDSHNQPQHF

j_gene: TRBJ2-7
v_gene: TRBV15
CDR3aa: CATSGVGGLHEQYF

j_gene: TRBJ1-3
v_gene: TRBV5-4
CDR3aa: CACSLRGAGNTIYF

j_gene: TRBJ2-7
v_gene: TRBV20-1
CDR3aa: CSANGDRDYEQYF

j_gene: TRBJ2-2
v_gene: TRBV27
CDR3aa: CASSLSWTGELFF

j_gene: TRBJ2-3
v_gene: TRBV20-1
CDR3aa: CSASGDSGNTDTQYF

j_gene: TRBJ2-7
v_gene: TRBV6-1
CDR3aa: CASSDPQGDEQYF

j_gene: TRBJ1-4
v_gene: TRBV18
CDR3aa: CASSPGLNEKLFF

j_gene: TRBJ2-6
v_gene: TRBV5-6
CDR3aa: CASRYSGANVLTF

j_gene: TRBJ1-2
v_gene: TRBV10-3
CDR3aa: CAISNTGQGVDGYTF

j_gene: TRBJ1-2
v_gene: TRBV7-9
CDR3aa: CASSLWTANYGYTF

j_gene: TRBJ2-3
v_gene: TRBV12-3/TRBV12-4
CDR3aa: CASTGYGDTQYF

j_gene: TRBJ1-1
v_gene: TRBV7-2
CDR3aa: CASSLVRGAQTEAFF

j_gene: TRBJ1-3
v_gene: TRBV10-3
CDR3aa: CAISPTVSSGNTIYF

j_gene: TRBJ2-1
v_gene: TRBV25-1
CDR3aa: CASSPGQGRHEQFF

j_gene: TRBJ1-5
v_gene: TRBV6-1
CDR3aa: CASSVKKDQPQHF

j_gene: TRBJ1-4
v_gene: TRBV21-1
CDR3aa: CASSKRALGAANEKLFF

j_gene: TRBJ2-3
v_gene: TRBV7-2
CDR3aa: CASSPTGYTDTQYF

j_gene: TRBJ1-5
v_gene: TRBV18
CDR3aa: CASSQSDIFYSNQPQHF

j_gene: TRBJ2-3
v_gene: TRBV6-5
CDR3aa: CASRGTDTQYF